This record looks at one TCR beta chain sequence and its context. Its target is not known. Primers for the PCR totalled 60 Vbeta and 13 Jbeta. TCRdb keeps only in-frame clones here, not all; method: immunoSEQ multiplex PCR. The sample lists about 170,000 clones, approximately 81% occurring once. The data stem from a study of cytomegalovirus exposure and HLA in healthy donors. Background on the study: Falling in the Caucasian-associated ancestry cluster were about four fifths of under 500 genotyped donors. Study-level findings and limits: Fewer N-insertions than the roughly 630-donor mean were reportedly shown by an Asian-associated ancestry cluster in a later analysis. Most TCR sequences were uncommon, yet certain public TCRs appeared in many donors.

V dropped 3 bases and J dropped 1; count of bases not matched to a gene: 3. CDR1 and CDR2 from the germline V gene are MRHNA and SNTAGT. This CDR3 is built from 15 residues. The sequencing sample was made of PBMCs. The genes are TRBV6-4 and TRBJ2-1, with 7 bases aligning to TRBD1. This TCR was recovered from a woman younger than 30 in good health and CMV-seronegative. CDR3 residues: CASSESGGSYNEQFF. The CDR3, as DNA: TGTGCCAGCAGTGAGTCAGGGGGATCCTACAATGAGCAGTTCTTC.